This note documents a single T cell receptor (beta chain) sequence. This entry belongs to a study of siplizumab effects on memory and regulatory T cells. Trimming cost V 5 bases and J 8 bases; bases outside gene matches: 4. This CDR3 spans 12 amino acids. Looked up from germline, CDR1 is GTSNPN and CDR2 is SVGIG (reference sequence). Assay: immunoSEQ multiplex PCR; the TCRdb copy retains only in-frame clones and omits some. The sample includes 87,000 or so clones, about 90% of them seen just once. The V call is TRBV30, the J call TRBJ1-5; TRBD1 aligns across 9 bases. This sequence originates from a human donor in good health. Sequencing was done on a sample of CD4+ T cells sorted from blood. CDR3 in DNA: TGTGCCTGGTCCGGGACAGGGAAGCCCCAGCATTTT. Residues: CAWSGTGKPQHF. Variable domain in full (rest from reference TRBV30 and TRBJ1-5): SQTIHQWPATLVQPVGSPLSLECTVEGTSNPNLYWYRQAAGRGLQLLFYSVGIGQISSEVPQNLSASRPQDRQFILSSKKLLLSDSGFYLCAWSGTGKPQHFGDGTRLSIL.